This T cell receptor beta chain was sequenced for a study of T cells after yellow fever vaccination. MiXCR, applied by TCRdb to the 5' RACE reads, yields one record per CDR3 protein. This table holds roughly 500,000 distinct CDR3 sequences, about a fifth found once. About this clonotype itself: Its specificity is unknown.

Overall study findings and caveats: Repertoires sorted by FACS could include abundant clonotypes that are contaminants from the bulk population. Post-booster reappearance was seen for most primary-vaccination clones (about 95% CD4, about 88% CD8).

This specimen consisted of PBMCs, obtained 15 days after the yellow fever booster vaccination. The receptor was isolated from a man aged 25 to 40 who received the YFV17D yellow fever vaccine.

CDR3 sequence (DNA): TGCGCCAGCAGCTACCTAGCGGCACAAGAGACCCAGTACTTC. This encodes CASSYLAAQETQYF. The chain uses TRBV5-1 and TRBJ2-5; 7 nucleotides agree with TRBD2. The CDR3 consists of 14 residues. V lost 3 bases and J lost 2; bases outside the gene matches: 4. The germline V gene encodes CDR1 SGHRS and CDR2 YFSETQ.